The 8 T cell receptor beta chains presented below share a single source sample, sequenced in a study of regulatory T cells in long-lasting Graves disease. Arm-PCR of CDR3 regions and iRepertoire HTBI primers were the basis on which TCR beta libraries were built. TCRdb re-analysed the multiplex PCR reads in MiXCR, keeping a single row per CDR3 protein. The sample yields 400,000 or so distinct CDR3 sequences, about a fifth seen once. Time point given: persistent/refractory GD, antithyroid drugs over 5 years with positive TRAb. From PBMCs, RNA was extracted and then used to make the TCR library. The input for sequencing was peripheral blood mononuclear cells (PBMCs), taken when the disease was refractory, from a patient treated with antithyroid drugs. The source of these receptors is a female donor with Graves disease.

This clonotype was seen many times. At one end the junction does not follow the germline gene, possibly because of a read error. The J gene is TRBJ2-7, the V gene TRBV27; TRBD2 agrees at 8 bases. Germline values: CDR1 MNHEY, CDR2 SMNVEV (reference sequence). This CDR3 spans 15 amino acids. The CDR3 loop is CASSKLAGGTYEQYF. The CDR3 DNA reads as TGCGCCAGCAGTAAGCTAGCGGGTGGGACCTACGAGCAGTACTTC.

This clonotype has a count of ten or more. This chain connects TRBV7-8 to TRBJ2-2, with D possibly matching TRBD2 (5 bases). Germline CDR1 SGHVS, CDR2 FQNEAQ. This CDR3 is 15 amino acids long. V dropped 3 bases and J dropped 2 bases, with 10 bases sitting between them. CDR3 sequence reads: CASSFSGANTGELFF. The CDR3, as DNA: TGTGCCAGCAGCTTCAGCGGAGCCAACACCGGGGAGCTGTTTTTT.

This clonotype was seen only a few times. V usage is TRBV29-1 and J usage is TRBJ1-4; 7 positions match TRBD1. The CDR3 spans 14 residues. Germline CDR1 is SQVTM and CDR2 is ANQGSEA. Trimming at V came to 7 bases and at J to 3 bases, leaving 8 bases not matched to a gene. The CDR3 here is CSDYQGDANEKLFF. The CDR3 region has the DNA TGCAGCGACTACCAGGGGGACGCTAATGAAAAACTGTTTTTT. The full variable domain, completed using reference TRBV29-1 and TRBJ1-4, is SAVISQKPSRDICQRGTSLTIQCQVDSQVTMMFWYRQQPGQSLTLIATANQGSEATYESGFVIDKFPISRPNLTFSTLTVSNMSPEDSSIYLCSDYQGDANEKLFFGSGTQLSVL.

Only a few counts were recorded for this clonotype. The chain carries TRBV6-5 and TRBJ2-4; D gene uncertain. V was shortened by 4 bases and J by 7 bases, with 8 bases between the two germline ends. Per germline, CDR1 MNHEY and CDR2 SVGAGI. This CDR3 region has 12 residues. The CDR3 loop is CASSSSSNIQYF. The CDR3 nucleotides are TGTGCCAGCAGTTCATCGTCCAACATTCAGTACTTC.

This clonotype appeared many times. The rearrangement joins TRBV7-2 to TRBJ2-7; a possible D gene is TRBD1 (5 bases). The ends were cut back, 1 base at V and 12 bases at J, with 16 bases in the middle. The CDR3 is 13 amino acids. Per germline, CDR1 SGHTA and CDR2 FQGNSA. The CDR3: CASSLVEAGPSYF. The CDR3 DNA follows: TGTGCCAGCAGCTTAGTAGAGGCAGGGCCTTCGTACTTC.

The rearrangement joins TRBV7-2 to TRBJ1-3; D is possibly TRBD1 (5 bases). Germline V gives CDR1 SGHTA, CDR2 FQGNSA. Trimming pared 6 bases from V and 1 base from J, leaving 13 bases between. The CDR3 length is 15 residues. CDR3 nucleotide sequence: TGTGCCAGCAGTCCTCGGGGGGGATCTGGAAACACCATATATTTT. Its protein product is CASSPRGGSGNTIYF. Combining the CDR3 with reference TRBV7-2 and TRBJ1-3 gives the whole variable domain GAGVSQSPSNKVTEKGKDVELRCDPISGHTALYWYRQSLGQGLEFLIYFQGNSAPDKSGLPSDRFSAERTGGSVSTLTIQRTQQEDSAVYLCASSPRGGSGNTIYFGEGSWLTVV.

This clonotype was recorded many times. This sequence joins TRBV12-3 or TRBV12-4 and TRBJ2-5; 11 bases are shared with TRBD2. The CDR3 runs to 17 residues. After removal of 2 bases from V and 4 bases from J, the junction contained 9 bases not matched to a gene. The CDR3 loop is CASSLSLAGGGGETQYF. CDR3 bases: TGTGCCAGCAGTTTAAGTCTAGCGGGAGGTGGGGGAGAGACCCAGTACTTC.

A few counts support this clonotype. This chain joins TRBV6-5 and TRBJ1-1; D is unresolved. The CDR3 covers 13 residues. The germline gives CDR1 MNHEY, CDR2 SVGAGI. V shed 4 bases and J shed 6 bases, with 12 bases lying between them. In nucleotides, the CDR3 is TGTGCCAGCAGTTCCTCCCGCGGGGCTGAAGCTTTCTTT. Protein product: CASSSSRGAEAFF.